These 18 T cell receptor beta chains originate from one sample sequenced in a study of T-cell reconstitution after alpha-beta-depleted transplantation in children. Preparing the TCRbeta library involved the use of unique molecular identifiers. Each CDR3 protein gets one entry after TCRdb re-called the PCR reads with MiXCR. The sample lists 90,000 to 100,000 distinct CDR3 sequences, about a quarter occurring once. Specimen: PBMCs, collected before TCRalphabeta/CD19-depleted stem cell transplant. These receptors were obtained from a boy aged 2 to 10 with acute lymphoblastic leukemia, due to receive a stem cell transplant.

This clonotype has more than one count but fewer than ten. The J gene is TRBJ1-6, the V gene TRBV7-2; D gene unclear. V was pared by 5 bases and J by 15 bases, with 14 bases between. CDR1 is SGHTA and CDR2 is FQGNSA in the germline V gene. The CDR3 loop spans 12 amino acids. The DNA for the CDR3 is TGTGCCAGCAGCCCCTTAGGGCAAAACCTCCACTTT. Protein sequence: CASSPLGQNLHF.

In its sample, this clonotype was seen a few times. This rearrangement joins TRBV2 to TRBJ2-3; D is possibly TRBD1 or TRBD2 (5 bases each). The CDR3 loop spans 14 amino acids. Germline assignment: CDR1 SNHLY and CDR2 FYNNEI. Trimming took off 4 bases at V and 5 bases at J, with 13 bases between the two ends. The CDR3 region is CASSGGPGGDTQYF. The CDR3 region has the DNA TGTGCCAGCAGTGGCGGACCTGGGGGAGATACGCAGTATTTT.

This chain uses TRBV15 with TRBJ1-4; D possibly corresponds to TRBD1 (5 bases). This CDR3 contains 16 residues. Trimming removed 3 bases at V and 4 bases at J, with 15 bases between. Per germline, CDR1 LNHNV and CDR2 YYDKDF (reference sequence). In nucleotides, the CDR3 is TGTGCCACCAGCAGGGATAACAGGTTGAGTAATGAAAAACTGTTTTTT. Translating it yields CATSRDNRLSNEKLFF. Combining the CDR3 with reference TRBV15 and TRBJ1-4 gives the whole variable domain DAMVIQNPRYQVTQFGKPVTLSCSQTLNHNVMYWYQQKSSQAPKLLFHYYDKDFNNEADTPDNFQSRRPNTSFCFLDIRSPGLGDTAMYLCATSRDNRLSNEKLFFGSGTQLSVL.

This clonotype has more than one count but fewer than ten. The J gene is TRBJ2-1, the V gene TRBV10-3, with D unclear. The germline CDR1 and CDR2 sequences are ENHRY and SYGVKD. V was shortened by 3 bases and J by 3 bases, with 18 bases between the two germline ends. The CDR3 has 17 amino acids. CDR3 loop: CAISDADPRIDYNEQFF. CDR3 nucleotides: TGTGCCATCAGTGACGCGGACCCCCGAATCGACTACAATGAGCAGTTCTTC.

Only a few counts were recorded for this clonotype. The chain recombines TRBV18 with TRBJ2-3; the D is unclear. The CDR3 extends over 15 amino acids. Germline V lookup: CDR1 KGHSH, CDR2 LQKENI. Trimming stripped 3 bases from V and 0 bases from J, with 10 bases between. The CDR3 reads CASSPSSVSTDTQYF. CDR3 DNA sequence: TGTGCCAGCTCACCCTCGAGCGTTAGCACAGATACGCAGTATTTT.

This clonotype has more than one count but fewer than ten. The rearrangement uses TRBV20-1 and TRBJ1-6, with D hard to call. CDR1 DFQATT and CDR2 SNEGSKA come from the germline V gene (reference sequence). V gave up 3 bases and J gave up 5 bases, with 8 bases separating them. The CDR3 spans 13 residues. The CDR3 nucleotides are TGCAGTGCTAGTAACATAAATAATTCACCCCTCCACTTT. Its translation: CSASNINNSPLHF.

This clonotype was seen a few times. CDR3 in amino acids: CASSYSSSQGASPYEQYF. The CDR3 region has the DNA TGCGCCAGCAGCTACTCCTCCTCACAGGGGGCCTCTCCCTACGAGCAGTACTTC. The rearrangement links TRBV5-1 to TRBJ2-7; 9 nucleotides agree with TRBD1. Germline V lookup: CDR1 SGHRS, CDR2 YFSETQ. CDR3 size: 18 residues. The V and J ends lost 3 bases and 2 bases, in that order; junction bases with no gene match: 15.

This clonotype came up a few times. The rearrangement uses TRBV12-3 or TRBV12-4 and TRBJ2-7, with D possibly matching TRBD2 (6 bases). The germline V and J ends were trimmed by 0 bases and 6 bases, with 12 bases remaining between them. The CDR3 runs to 14 residues. This chain's CDR3 is CASSLATSSIEQYF. DNA of the CDR3: TGTGCCAGCAGTTTAGCGACTAGTTCGATCGAGCAGTACTTC.

Within the sample, this clonotype is large. The V call is TRBV10-3, the J call TRBJ1-1; 7 bases match TRBD1. The germline V gene encodes CDR1 ENHRY and CDR2 SYGVKD. CDR3 length: 13 amino acids. J gave up 5 bases and V 7 bases, and 7 bases lay outside the gene matches. The CDR3 DNA reads as TGTGCCATCACCCCGGGACAGATTACTGAAGCTTTCTTT. Protein product: CAITPGQITEAFF.

This clonotype has just a few counts. This chain joins TRBV29-1 and TRBJ2-1; tentatively, D is TRBD2 (6 bases). From germline, CDR1 is SQVTM and CDR2 ANQGSEA. The CDR3 contains 14 residues. CDR3 in DNA: TGCATCGGAGGCCGGGACTCTTTCGGGGGTCAGCAGTTCTTC. Residues: CIGGRDSFGGQQFF.

This clonotype turned up a few times. The CDR3 region is CAISREVGNNSPLHF. The DNA of the CDR3 is TGTGCCATCAGTCGTGAGGTTGGAAACAATTCACCCCTCCACTTT. This rearrangement joins TRBV10-3 to TRBJ1-6; D unresolved. The V end was cut by 5 bases, the J end by 7 bases, with 15 bases between. CDR3 length: 15 amino acids. The germline gives CDR1 ENHRY, CDR2 SYGVKD.

The rearrangement links TRBV5-1 to TRBJ2-1; 9 bases fit TRBD1. The CDR3 sequence is 13 residues long. V trimming: 4 bases; J trimming: 8 bases; junction bases outside the gene matches: 4. CDR1 is SGHRS and CDR2 is YFSETQ in the germline V gene. The CDR3 is CASSRDREDEQFF. DNA for the CDR3: TGCGCCAGCAGCAGGGACAGGGAAGATGAGCAGTTCTTC.

This clonotype occurred a few times. The chain uses TRBV28 and TRBJ2-1, with D perhaps matching TRBD1 (5 bases). The germline gives CDR1 MDHEN, CDR2 SYDVKM. V gave up 3 bases and J gave up 6 bases, with 15 bases separating them. This CDR3 spans 15 amino acids. CDR3 sequence reads: CASSFHDVRGNEQFF. CDR3 nucleotide sequence: TGTGCCAGCAGTTTCCATGACGTAAGGGGCAATGAGCAGTTCTTC.

This clonotype occurred many times. As DNA, the CDR3 is TGTGCCAGCAGTCCCCGGCTAGCGGGCGCCGGGGAGCTGTTTTTT. It encodes CASSPRLAGAGELFF. J is TRBJ2-2 and V is TRBV28, with 8 bases fitting TRBD2. The CDR3 length is 15 residues. Germline CDR1 and CDR2: MDHEN and SYDVKM. V gave up 5 bases and J gave up 6 bases; unmatched junction bases: 8.

The V and J genes are TRBV7-3 and TRBJ1-6; D remains unclear. CDR3 length equals 13 residues. From germline, CDR1 is SGHTA and CDR2 FQGTGA. Trimming pared 2 bases from V and 8 bases from J, leaving 7 bases between. This CDR3 is CASSLLADSPLHF. The CDR3 bases are TGTGCCAGCAGCTTACTGGCGGATTCACCCCTCCACTTT.

The genes are TRBV6-1 and TRBJ2-1; TRBD2 is a possible D gene (6 bases). Trimming took 7 bases from V and 5 from J, leaving 18 bases between them. There are 15 residues in the CDR3. Germline CDR1 is MNHNS and CDR2 is SASEGT. CDR3 sequence (DNA): TGTGCCAGCACCGAATTTAGCGGAAGCCACAATGAGCAGTTCTTC. Translating gives CASTEFSGSHNEQFF.

In its sample, this clonotype was seen many times. This chain links TRBV12-3 or TRBV12-4 with TRBJ2-7; 12 bases are a match to TRBD2. CDR3 length equals 18 residues. V lost 2 bases and J lost 5; bases outside the gene matches: 13. The CDR3 nucleotides read TGTGCCAGCAGTTTATTACTAGCGGGAGGAACCCCCGCCCACGAGCAGTACTTC. Amino acids: CASSLLLAGGTPAHEQYF.

In its sample, this clonotype was seen a few times. The chain carries TRBV5-1 and TRBJ2-1; TRBD2 aligns across 7 bases. The V segment lost 1 base and the J segment 8 bases; nucleotides outside the gene matches: 12. Germline-derived CDR1 and CDR2 are SGHRS and YFSETQ. The CDR3 sequence is 16 residues long. The DNA of the CDR3 is TGCGCCAGCAGCTTGCCCCCTAGCGGAGGCGTCGATGAGCAGTTCTTC. Translation: CASSLPPSGGVDEQFF. Together with reference TRBV5-1 and TRBJ2-1, the CDR3 gives the full variable domain: KAGVTQTPRYLIKTRGQQVTLSCSPISGHRSVSWYQQTPGQGLQFLFEYFSETQRNKGNFPGRFSGRQFSNSRSEMNVSTLELGDSALYLCASSLPPSGGVDEQFFGPGTRLTVL.